This T cell receptor (beta chain) is drawn from a study of blood T cell repertoires in COVID-19. Clones were sequenced by immunoSEQ multiplex PCR, and TCRdb holds only the in-frame ones, with some missing. Among about 42,000 clones, over 85% were seen once, and the ten largest hold under 20%. This CDR3 is 15 amino acids long. Per the germline V gene, CDR1 is LGHNA and CDR2 is YSLEER. The junction had 7 bases not matched to a gene; V was cut back by 5 bases and J by 1 base. Sequenced material: peripheral blood. This rearrangement joins TRBV4-3 to TRBJ1-1, with TRBD1 identical over 7 bases. The source is a man aged 70 or older with active COVID-19. In DNA form, the CDR3 reads TGCGCCAGCAGCGAGAACAGGGGCACGAACACTGAAGCTTTCTTT. Translation: CASSENRGTNTEAFF.